Sequencing of this TCR beta chain was carried out in a study of human T cells and chemical hapten exposure. Study-wide points: Against controls, expanded TCRs gave rise to significantly more large CDR3 similarity clusters.

Stated time point: patch test 2, 6 weeks after DPC sensitization. Treatment indicated: therapeutic diphenylcyclopropenone sensitization with weekly scalp DPC. Alopecia patients between 18 and 70 years old and suitable for DPC were used as donors. Blood, whole and unfractionated, served as the source for total RNA extraction. This clonotype was detected many times. The antigen is not known. Using its own MiXCR run on the RACE reads, TCRdb lists one record per CDR3 protein. This sample carries over 85,000 distinct CDR3 sequences, about 9.3% of them seen once, and the ten largest clones take 2% to 2.5%. Sequencing was performed on whole blood, taken in connection with sensitization to the hapten diphenylcyclopropenone (DPC). This receptor was taken from a woman in her 40s with alopecia areata. Some clones in this sample may be carry-over from other donors' samples.

The CDR3 spells CASSLGNPPGEQYF. CDR3 bases: TGTGCCAGCAGCTTAGGTAACCCCCCTGGGGAGCAGTACTTC. The gene calls are TRBV7-2 and TRBJ2-7; D gene unclear. Germline CDR1 SGHTA, CDR2 FQGNSA. This CDR3 spans 14 amino acids. Trimming left V 1 base short and J 7 bases short, with 14 bases between.